These 14 T cell receptor beta chains were sequenced from one sample in a study of shared clonotypes between healthy human individuals. Sequenced by immunoSEQ multiplex PCR; TCRdb stores in-frame clones only, minus some. The top ten hold around 1.5% of the sample, which has 950,000 to 1,300,000 clones, under 80% seen once. What was sequenced was memory CD4+ T cells sorted from blood. Subset reported: CD45RA-negative fraction. The receptors originated from a man between 18 and 35 years old in good health.

In the case of this clone: Other DNA sequences in this specimen translate into the identical CDR3. For the CDR3, the DNA is TGTGCCAGCAGCGTAGGGGGGGCTCAAGAGACCCAGTACTTC. This encodes CASSVGGAQETQYF. The rearrangement links TRBV9 to TRBJ2-5; the D gene could be TRBD1 or TRBD2 (6 bases each). This CDR3 is 14 amino acids long. Germline loops: CDR1 SGDLS, CDR2 YYNGEE. The V and J ends lost 0 bases and 2 bases respectively, with 8 bases between them.

The chain carries TRBV18 and TRBJ2-7, with D hard to call. The CDR3 is made up of 15 amino acids. Trimming removed 2 bases from V and 6 bases from J, with 17 bases in between. The germline V gene encodes CDR1 KGHSH and CDR2 LQKENI. CDR3 loop: CASSPNLDARVEQYF. Written as DNA, the CDR3 is TGTGCCAGCTCACCAAATCTGGACGCTCGCGTCGAGCAGTACTTC.

The rearrangement links TRBV5-1 to TRBJ1-4, with a tentative D call TRBD1 (5 bases). Germline V gene lookup returns CDR1 SGHRS and CDR2 YFSETQ. There are 15 residues in the CDR3. V dropped 0 bases and J dropped 4 bases, with 10 bases sitting between them. DNA for the CDR3: TGCGCCAGCAGCTTGGCTGGGACGGATAATGAAAAACTGTTTTTT. Its protein is CASSLAGTDNEKLFF.

V usage is TRBV21-1 and J usage is TRBJ1-3; the D segment call TRBD1 is taken from the table without a DNA check. TRBV21-1 is a pseudogene locus. This CDR3 contains 16 residues. The CDR3 region is CASSKAPSSGLDTIYF. The DNA of the CDR3 is TGTGCCAGCAGCAAAGCCCCATCTTCAGGGTTGGACACCATATATTTT.

The V and J genes are TRBV2 and TRBJ2-1, with 8 nucleotides matching TRBD2. After removal of 3 bases from V and 5 bases from J, the junction contained 3 bases not matched to a gene. CDR3 length equals 14 residues. Germline-derived CDR1 and CDR2 are SNHLY and FYNNEI. CDR3 DNA: TGTGCCAGCAGTGACCGGGAGGGAGACAATGAGCAGTTCTTC. Translated, it gives CASSDREGDNEQFF.

The V and J genes are TRBV7-2 and TRBJ2-7; either TRBD1 or TRBD2 may fit D (6 bases each). Germline assignment: CDR1 SGHTA and CDR2 FQGNSA. The CDR3 runs to 15 residues. V was pared by 5 bases and J by 3 bases, with 17 bases between. The CDR3 nucleotides are TGTGCCAGCAGCCTGACAGGCGTGGGGGGCTACGAGCAGTACTTC. Translating gives CASSLTGVGGYEQYF.

The chain combines TRBV7-2 with TRBJ2-5; D is ambiguous. The CDR3 extends over 12 amino acids. Trimming took 4 bases from V and 5 from J, leaving 8 bases between them. The germline CDR1 and CDR2 sequences are SGHTA and FQGNSA. Here the CDR3 DNA reads TGTGCCAGCAGCTCCTTGTTTGAGACCCAGTACTTC. Translated: CASSSLFETQYF. Supplemented by reference TRBV7-2 and TRBJ2-5, the full variable domain reads GAGVSQSPSNKVTEKGKDVELRCDPISGHTALYWYRQSLGQGLEFLIYFQGNSAPDKSGLPSDRFSAERTGGSVSTLTIQRTQQEDSAVYLCASSSLFETQYFGPGTRLLVL.

The V gene is TRBV29-1, the J gene TRBJ2-7; possibly TRBD1 for D (5 bases). V was cut by 7 bases and J by 2 bases, with 12 bases left in between. The CDR3 spans 12 residues. Germline CDR1 is SQVTM and CDR2 is ANQGSEA. CDR3 nucleotide sequence: TGCAGCGCTGAGACAGACACCTACGAGCAGTACTTC. This codes for CSAETDTYEQYF.

The chain recombines TRBV10-1 with TRBJ2-7, with D perhaps being TRBD1 or TRBD2 (5 bases each). Deletions cut 6 bases from V and 3 bases from J, with 18 bases between. Looked up from germline, CDR1 is WNHNN and CDR2 is SYGVQD (reference sequence). The CDR3 is made up of 15 amino acids. CDR3 in amino acids: CASREEGKGSYEQYF. CDR3 coding DNA: TGCGCCAGCAGGGAAGAGGGGAAAGGGAGCTACGAGCAGTACTTC.

This chain links TRBV20-1 with TRBJ2-5, with D unresolved. Trimming removed 6 bases at V and 4 bases at J, with 6 bases between. This CDR3 is built from 10 residues. CDR1 is DFQATT, CDR2 SNEGSKA, per germline (reference sequence). Written as DNA, the CDR3 is TGCAGTGCGCGGACAGAGACCCAGTACTTC. Protein sequence: CSARTETQYF.

The rearrangement joins TRBV5-1 to TRBJ2-7; 10 bases match TRBD1. This CDR3 is built from 15 residues. Germline values: CDR1 SGHRS, CDR2 YFSETQ. V was clipped by 0 bases and J by 7 bases; unmatched bases: 7. CDR3 residues: CASSLAGTGVKEQYF. CDR3 bases: TGCGCCAGCAGCTTGGCCGGGACAGGGGTGAAAGAGCAGTACTTC.

This chain joins TRBV11-2 and TRBJ2-1; TRBD2 agrees at 9 bases. There are 14 residues in the CDR3. V shed 2 bases, J shed 9 bases, and the junction held 5 bases outside the gene matches. Germline CDR1 is SGHAT and CDR2 is FQNNGV. CDR3 in amino acids: CASSLQREVVEQFF. CDR3 DNA sequence: TGTGCCAGCAGCTTACAGCGGGAGGTGGTTGAGCAGTTCTTC. Using reference TRBV11-2 and TRBJ2-1 for the parts outside the CDR3, the full variable domain is EAGVAQSPRYKIIEKRQSVAFWCNPISGHATLYWYQQILGQGPKLLIQFQNNGVVDDSQLPKDRFSAERLKGVDSTLKIQPAKLEDSAVYLCASSLQREVVEQFFGPGTRLTVL.

The chain combines TRBV4-1 with TRBJ1-2; 8 bases are a match to TRBD1. The CDR3 spans 13 residues. V dropped 1 base and J dropped 6; count of bases not matched to a gene: 1. In germline, CDR1 is MGHRA, CDR2 YSYEKL. Here the CDR3 reads CASSQAGGDGYTF. The CDR3 bases are TGCGCCAGCAGCCAAGCAGGGGGCGATGGCTACACCTTC.

This chain joins TRBV5-1 and TRBJ2-1; 10 positions agree with TRBD2. J gave up 5 bases and V 0 bases, and 5 bases lay outside the gene matches. CDR3 length: 16 residues. Per germline, CDR1 SGHRS and CDR2 YFSETQ. This chain's CDR3 is CASSLVASGSHNEQFF. The CDR3 DNA is TGCGCCAGCAGCTTGGTGGCTAGCGGGAGTCACAATGAGCAGTTCTTC.